This is a list of T cell receptor beta chains from one sample in a study of cytomegalovirus exposure and HLA in healthy donors. Using immunoSEQ multiplex PCR, the repertoire was profiled, and TCRdb retains in-frame clones only, with some absent. The sample has 120,000 or so clones, about 72% seen once; the top ten hold approximately 1.5%. Sequencing was performed on PBMCs. Source of these receptors: a man in his thirties or forties in good health and CMV-seropositive. Each CDR3 is given without its conserved first and last residue. Rows give clone size only sometimes, using once, few, many, or a class for an expanded clone.

>.|TRBV15
ATSRARRAAF
>.|TRBV29-1
SVEPTGGMNGYT
>.|TRBV27
ASRARGIRPQH
>.|TRBV15
ATSRPGGTGDKKLF
>once|TRBV7-9
ASSPGEAENQPQH
>few|TRBV6-6
ASSYSGTNLNTEAF
>few|TRBV21-1
ASSKRLAEGGPGANVLT
>few|TRBV5-1
ASSLSTQGVPGEKLF
>once|TRBV12-1
ASIRSPEQY
>few|TRBV27
ASGSAGGSGPLEQY
>.|TRBV7-2
ASSPTSGAVIQY
>.|TRBV4-1
ASSPSTVLGNEQY
>few|TRBV27
ASSLRREEKLF
>.|TRBV6-6
ASLRAGTNEQF
>.|TRBV6-5
ASSYSRVGGTEAF
>few|TRBV13
ASSLGRDYEQY